There are many counts of the clone carrying this T cell receptor (beta chain). Its cognate antigen is unknown. Trimming removed 6 bases from V and 6 bases from J; junction bases left unmatched: 11. Germline V gene sequence: CDR1 DFQATT, CDR2 SNEGSKA (reference sequence). The CDR3 is made up of 15 amino acids. This entry comes from a study of breast tumors, draining lymph nodes, adjacent tissues. Whole-study results and caveats: Luminal-like breast cancer showed significantly greater tumor-nontumor repertoire similarity than basal-like breast cancer did. Tumor T cell lymph node origin was a supported hypothesis, not proven. Tumor TCR diversity was below lymph nodes but above nontumor tissue.

TCRdb fed the multiplex PCR reads into MiXCR, producing one record per CDR3 protein. This table has approximately 280,000 distinct CDR3 sequences, 30% to 35% appearing once. Axillary draining lymph nodes of breast cancer patients supplied the node samples. The sequence came from a female donor with breast cancer. Some clones in this sample may be carry-over from other donors' samples. The rearrangement links TRBV20-1 to TRBJ2-2, with 9 bases fitting TRBD2. Material for sequencing was axillary lymph node tissue. The CDR3 here is CSAINSGRGSGELFF. CDR3 DNA sequence: TGCAGTGCAATAAATAGCGGGAGAGGGTCCGGGGAGCTGTTTTTT.